This TCR beta chain was profiled in a study of shared clonotypes between healthy human individuals. Replicate PCRs from sorted subsets contained about 200 ng DNA, which is 31,000 or so T cell genomes. Profiling relied on immunoSEQ multiplex PCR, and the TCRdb table lists in-frame clones only, not all of them. The sample includes around 1,900,000 clones, 85% to 95% seen only once; the top ten take around 1.7%. This CDR3 spans 15 amino acids. Losses at the gene ends were 4 bases for V and 4 bases for J; bases not matched to a gene: 7. CDR1 MGHRA and CDR2 YSYEKL come from the germline V gene. This clone was recorded once. Its antigen is still unknown. Naive CD8 cells lacked CD45RO, underwent positive selection for CCR7 and left out terminally differentiated effector memory CD45RA+ cells. Donors, without exception, were Caucasian adults residing in Nashville, Tennessee. Study-level findings and limits: Larger estimated richness was generally seen in naive subsets than in memory subsets.

This TCR derives from a young man in good health. Some clones in this sample may be carry-over from other donors' samples. Sequenced material: naive CD8+ T cells from PBMCs. The chain recombines TRBV4-1 with TRBJ2-5; TRBD1 aligns across 9 bases. The CDR3 here is CASSPQGAGRETQYF. In DNA, the CDR3 is TGCGCCAGCAGCCCACAGGGGGCAGGTCGAGAGACCCAGTACTTC.